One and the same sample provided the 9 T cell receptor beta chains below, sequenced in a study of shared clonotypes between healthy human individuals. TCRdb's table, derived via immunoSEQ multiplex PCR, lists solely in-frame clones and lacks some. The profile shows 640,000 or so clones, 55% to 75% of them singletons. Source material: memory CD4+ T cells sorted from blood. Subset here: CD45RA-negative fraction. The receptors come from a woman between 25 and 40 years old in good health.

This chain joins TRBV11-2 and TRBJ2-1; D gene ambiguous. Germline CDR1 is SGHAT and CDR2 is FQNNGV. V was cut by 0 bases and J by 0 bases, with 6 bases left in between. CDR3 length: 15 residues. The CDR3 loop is CASSLELSSYNEQFF. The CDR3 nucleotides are TGTGCCAGCAGCTTAGAACTGAGCTCCTACAATGAGCAGTTCTTC.

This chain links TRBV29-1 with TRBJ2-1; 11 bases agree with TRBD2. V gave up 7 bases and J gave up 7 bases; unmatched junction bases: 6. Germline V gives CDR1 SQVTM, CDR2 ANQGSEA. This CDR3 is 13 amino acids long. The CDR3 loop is CSARLAGWNEQFF. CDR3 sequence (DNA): TGCAGCGCCCGACTAGCGGGGTGGAATGAGCAGTTCTTC.

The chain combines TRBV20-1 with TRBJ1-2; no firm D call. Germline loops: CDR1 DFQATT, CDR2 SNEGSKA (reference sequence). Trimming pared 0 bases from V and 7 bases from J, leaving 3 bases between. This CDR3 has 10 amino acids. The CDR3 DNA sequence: TGCAGTGCTAGAGAAAGTGGCTACACCTTC. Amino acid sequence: CSARESGYTF.

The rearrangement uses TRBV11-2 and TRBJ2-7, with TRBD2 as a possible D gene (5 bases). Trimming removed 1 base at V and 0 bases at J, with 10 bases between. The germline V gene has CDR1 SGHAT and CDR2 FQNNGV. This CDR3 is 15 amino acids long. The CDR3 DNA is TGTGCCAGCAGCTTAGTACTGGGGAGCTCCTACGAGCAGTACTTC. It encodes CASSLVLGSSYEQYF.

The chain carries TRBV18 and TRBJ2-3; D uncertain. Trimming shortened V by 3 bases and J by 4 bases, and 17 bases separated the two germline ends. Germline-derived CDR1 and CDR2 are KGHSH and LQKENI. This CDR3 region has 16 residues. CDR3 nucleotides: TGTGCCAGCTCACCCATCGACCCCGGAGTTGCAGATACGCAGTATTTT. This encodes CASSPIDPGVADTQYF. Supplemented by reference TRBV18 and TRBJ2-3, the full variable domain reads NAGVMQNPRHLVRRRGQEARLRCSPMKGHSHVYWYRQLPEEGLKFMVYLQKENIIDESGMPKERFSAEFPKEGPSILRIQQVVRGDSAAYFCASSPIDPGVADTQYFGPGTRLTVL.

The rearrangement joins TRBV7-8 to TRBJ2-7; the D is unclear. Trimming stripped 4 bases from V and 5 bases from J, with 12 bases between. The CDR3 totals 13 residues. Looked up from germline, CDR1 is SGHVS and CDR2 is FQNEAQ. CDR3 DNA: TGTGCCAGCAGCTGGGCCCAATCTCACGAGCAGTACTTC. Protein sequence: CASSWAQSHEQYF.

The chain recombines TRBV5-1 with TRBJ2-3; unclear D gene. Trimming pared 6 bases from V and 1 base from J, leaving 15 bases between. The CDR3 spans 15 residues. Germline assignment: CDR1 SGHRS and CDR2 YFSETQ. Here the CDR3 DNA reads TGCGCCAGCAAGAACCTAGGATCTGGCACAGATACGCAGTATTTT. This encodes CASKNLGSGTDTQYF.

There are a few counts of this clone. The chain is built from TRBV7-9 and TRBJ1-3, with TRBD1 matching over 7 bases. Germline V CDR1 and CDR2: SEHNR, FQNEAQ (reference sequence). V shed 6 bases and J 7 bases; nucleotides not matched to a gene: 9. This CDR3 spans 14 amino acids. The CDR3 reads CASSNTGEANTIYF. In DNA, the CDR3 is TGTGCCAGCAGTAATACAGGGGAAGCCAACACCATATATTTT.

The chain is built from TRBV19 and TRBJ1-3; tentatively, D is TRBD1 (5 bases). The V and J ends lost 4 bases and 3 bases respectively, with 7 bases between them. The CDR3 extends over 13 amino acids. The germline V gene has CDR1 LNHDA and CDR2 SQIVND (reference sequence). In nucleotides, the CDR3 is TGTGCCAGTAGTAAGGGGTTTGGAAACACCATATATTTT. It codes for CASSKGFGNTIYF. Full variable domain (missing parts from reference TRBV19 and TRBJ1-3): DGGITQSPKYLFRKEGQNVTLSCEQNLNHDAMYWYRQDPGQGLRLIYYSQIVNDFQKGDIAEGYSVSREKKESFPLTVTSAQKNPTAFYLCASSKGFGNTIYFGEGSWLTVV.